What follows describes a single T cell receptor beta chain. This record belongs to a study of T cell clonotyping in hematopoietic cell transplantation. Libraries were prepared by immunoSEQ multiplex PCR; TCRdb keeps only in-frame clonotypes and omits some of them. The sample records about 27,000 clones, approximately 96% being singletons. CDR3 length: 12 residues. With 1 base removed from V and 1 base from J, the gap between germline ends came to 4 bases. Germline CDR1 GTSNPN, CDR2 SVGIG (reference sequence). Specimen: peripheral blood mononuclear cells. The J gene is TRBJ1-1, the V gene TRBV30; D not certain. The sequence came from a man aged 50 to 59 in good health. Some clones in this sample may be carry-over from other donors' samples. Here the CDR3 DNA reads TGTGCCTGGAGTGGGGGGAACACTGAAGCTTTCTTT. It yields the protein CAWSGGNTEAFF.